Sequencing of this T cell receptor (beta chain) was carried out in a study of siplizumab effects on memory and regulatory T cells. V was cut by 4 bases and J by 9 bases, with 10 bases left in between. Germline-derived CDR1 and CDR2 are MNHEY and SMNVEV (reference sequence). This CDR3 contains 12 residues. Assay: immunoSEQ multiplex PCR; the TCRdb copy retains only in-frame clones and omits some. The table shows approximately 82,000 clones, with about 87% occurring only once. What was sequenced was Tregs sorted from blood. The chain uses TRBV27 and TRBJ1-5; D not certain. The clonotype was recovered from a human donor in good health. The CDR3 DNA reads as TGTGCCAGCAGTTCGGGAGGGCGGCCCCAGCATTTT. Translation gives CASSSGGRPQHF.